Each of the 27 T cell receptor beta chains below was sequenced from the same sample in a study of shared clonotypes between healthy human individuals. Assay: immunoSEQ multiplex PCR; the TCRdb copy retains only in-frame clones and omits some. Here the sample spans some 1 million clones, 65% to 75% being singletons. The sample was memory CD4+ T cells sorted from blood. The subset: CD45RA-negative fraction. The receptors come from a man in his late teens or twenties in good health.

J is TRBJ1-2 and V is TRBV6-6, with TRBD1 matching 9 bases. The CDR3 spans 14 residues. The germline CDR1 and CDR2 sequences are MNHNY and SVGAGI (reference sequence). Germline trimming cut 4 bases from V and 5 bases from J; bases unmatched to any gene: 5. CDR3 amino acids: CASSSQTGGYGYTF. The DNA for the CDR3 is TGTGCCAGCAGTTCCCAGACAGGGGGATATGGCTACACCTTC.

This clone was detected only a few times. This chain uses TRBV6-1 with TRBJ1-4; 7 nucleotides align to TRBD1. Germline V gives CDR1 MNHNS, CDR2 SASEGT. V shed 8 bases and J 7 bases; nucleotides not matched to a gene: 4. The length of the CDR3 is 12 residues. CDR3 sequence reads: CASQGVSEKLFF. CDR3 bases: TGTGCCAGCCAGGGGGTTAGTGAAAAACTGTTTTTT.

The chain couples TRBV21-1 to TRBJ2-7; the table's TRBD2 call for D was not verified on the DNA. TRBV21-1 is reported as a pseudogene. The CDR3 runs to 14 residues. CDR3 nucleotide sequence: TGTGCCACCCGAAAACTAGATCCCTTCCCCGAGCAGTACTTC. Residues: CATRKLDPFPEQYF.

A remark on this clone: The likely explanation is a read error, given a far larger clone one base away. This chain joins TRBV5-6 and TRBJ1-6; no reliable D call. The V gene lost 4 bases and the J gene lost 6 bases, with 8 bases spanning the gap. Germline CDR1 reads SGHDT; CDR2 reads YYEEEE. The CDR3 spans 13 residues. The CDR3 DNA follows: TGTGCCAGCAGCGGACTGCTTAATTCACCCCTCCACTTT. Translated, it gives CASSGLLNSPLHF.

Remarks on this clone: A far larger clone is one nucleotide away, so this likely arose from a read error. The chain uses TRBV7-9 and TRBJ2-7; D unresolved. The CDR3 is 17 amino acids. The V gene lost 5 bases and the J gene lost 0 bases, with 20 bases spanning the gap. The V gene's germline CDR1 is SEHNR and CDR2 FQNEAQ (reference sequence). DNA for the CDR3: TGTGCCAGCAGCGGATCGACAACTAACGATAGCTCCTACGAGCAGTACTTC. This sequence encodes CASSGSTTNDSSYEQYF.

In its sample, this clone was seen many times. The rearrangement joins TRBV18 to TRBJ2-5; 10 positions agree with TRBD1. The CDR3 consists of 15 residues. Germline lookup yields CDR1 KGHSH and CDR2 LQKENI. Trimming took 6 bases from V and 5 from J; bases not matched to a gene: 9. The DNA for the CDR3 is TGTGCCAGCTCCCGCGACAGGGGGCTTATTGAGACCCAGTACTTC. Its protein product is CASSRDRGLIETQYF.

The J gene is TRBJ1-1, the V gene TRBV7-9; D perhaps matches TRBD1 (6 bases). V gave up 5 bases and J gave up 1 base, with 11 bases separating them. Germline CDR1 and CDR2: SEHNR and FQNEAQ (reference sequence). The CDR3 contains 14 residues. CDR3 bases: TGTGCCAGCAGCAAACAGGGATCGAACACTGAAGCTTTCTTT. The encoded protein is CASSKQGSNTEAFF.

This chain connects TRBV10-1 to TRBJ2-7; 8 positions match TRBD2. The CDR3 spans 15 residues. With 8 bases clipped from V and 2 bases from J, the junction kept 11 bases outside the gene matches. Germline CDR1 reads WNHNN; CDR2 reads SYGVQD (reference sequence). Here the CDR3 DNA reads TGCGCCAGCTCGCCCCTGGCGGGGGGCCCCTACGAGCAGTACTTC. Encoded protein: CASSPLAGGPYEQYF.

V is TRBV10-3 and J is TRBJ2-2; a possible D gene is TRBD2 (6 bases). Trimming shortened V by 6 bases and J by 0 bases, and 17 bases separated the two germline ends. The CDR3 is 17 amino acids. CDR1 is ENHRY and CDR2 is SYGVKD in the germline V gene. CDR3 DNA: TGTGCCATCAGAACCGGGACTTCAAACGCGAACACCGGGGAGCTGTTTTTT. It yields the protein CAIRTGTSNANTGELFF.

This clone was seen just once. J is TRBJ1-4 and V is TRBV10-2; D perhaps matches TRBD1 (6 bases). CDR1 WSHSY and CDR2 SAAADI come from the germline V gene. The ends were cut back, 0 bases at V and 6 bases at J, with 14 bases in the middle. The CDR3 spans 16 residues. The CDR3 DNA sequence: TGCGCCAGCAGTGAGTCGTTACAGGGAAGACATGAAAAACTGTTTTTT. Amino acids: CASSESLQGRHEKLFF.

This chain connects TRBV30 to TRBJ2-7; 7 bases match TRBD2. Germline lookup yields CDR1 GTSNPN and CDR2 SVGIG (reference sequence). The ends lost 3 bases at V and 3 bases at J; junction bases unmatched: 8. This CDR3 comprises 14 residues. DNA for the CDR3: TGTGCCTGGAGGGGGAGGGGTAGGGGCTACGAGCAGTACTTC. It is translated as CAWRGRGRGYEQYF.

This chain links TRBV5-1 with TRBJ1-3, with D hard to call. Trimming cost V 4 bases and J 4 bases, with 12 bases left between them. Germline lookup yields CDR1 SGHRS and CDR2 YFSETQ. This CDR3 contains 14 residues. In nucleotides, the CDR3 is TGCGCCAGCAGCCTTTCCGTCCCGGGAAACACCATATATTTT. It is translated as CASSLSVPGNTIYF.

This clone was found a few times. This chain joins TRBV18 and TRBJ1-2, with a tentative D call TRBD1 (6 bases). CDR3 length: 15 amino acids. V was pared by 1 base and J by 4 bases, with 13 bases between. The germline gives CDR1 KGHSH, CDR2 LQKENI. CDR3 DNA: TGTGCCAGCTCACCACGACGGGGGCTAGGCTATGGCTACACCTTC. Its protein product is CASSPRRGLGYGYTF.

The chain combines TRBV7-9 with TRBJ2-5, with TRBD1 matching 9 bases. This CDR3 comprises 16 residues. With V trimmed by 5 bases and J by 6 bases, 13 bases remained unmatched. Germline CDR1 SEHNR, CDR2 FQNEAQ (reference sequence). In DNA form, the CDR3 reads TGTGCCAGCAGCCTACACCGGGACAGGGTACAGCAGACCCAGTACTTC. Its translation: CASSLHRDRVQQTQYF.

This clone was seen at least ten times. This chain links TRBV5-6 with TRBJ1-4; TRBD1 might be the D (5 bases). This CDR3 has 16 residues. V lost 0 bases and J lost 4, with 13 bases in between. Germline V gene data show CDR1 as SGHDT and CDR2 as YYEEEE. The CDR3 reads CASSLGGAKINEKLFF. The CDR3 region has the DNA TGTGCCAGCAGCTTGGGTGGGGCCAAAATTAATGAAAAACTGTTTTTT.

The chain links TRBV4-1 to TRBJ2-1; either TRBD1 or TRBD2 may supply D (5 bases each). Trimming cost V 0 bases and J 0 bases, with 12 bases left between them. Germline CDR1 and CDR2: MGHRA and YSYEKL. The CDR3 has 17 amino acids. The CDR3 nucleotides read TGCGCCAGCAGCCAAGATCATTGGGGGAGCTCCTACAATGAGCAGTTCTTC. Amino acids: CASSQDHWGSSYNEQFF.

CDR3 coding DNA: TGTGCCAGCAGTGAAGTACGGAGGGATGAGCAGTTCTTC. Translated, it gives CASSEVRRDEQFF. This rearrangement joins TRBV6-1 to TRBJ2-1; possibly TRBD2 for D (6 bases). The V end lost 1 base, the J end lost 8 bases, and 9 bases lay between the germline ends. The CDR3 sequence is 13 residues long. CDR1 and CDR2 from the germline V gene are MNHNS and SASEGT.

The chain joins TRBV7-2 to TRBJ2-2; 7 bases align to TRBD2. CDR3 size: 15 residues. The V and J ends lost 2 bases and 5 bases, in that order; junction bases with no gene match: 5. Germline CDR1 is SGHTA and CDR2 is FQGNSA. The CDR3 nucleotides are TGTGCCAGCAGCTTACCGCTGGGGGGGACCGGGGAGCTGTTTTTT. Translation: CASSLPLGGTGELFF.

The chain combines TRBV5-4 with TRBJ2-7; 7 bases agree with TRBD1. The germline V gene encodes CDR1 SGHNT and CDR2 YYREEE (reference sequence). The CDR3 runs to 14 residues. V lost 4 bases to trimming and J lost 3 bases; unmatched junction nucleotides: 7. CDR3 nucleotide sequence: TGTGCCAGCAGCCGACAGGGTGGGATCTACGAGCAGTACTTC. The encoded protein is CASSRQGGIYEQYF.

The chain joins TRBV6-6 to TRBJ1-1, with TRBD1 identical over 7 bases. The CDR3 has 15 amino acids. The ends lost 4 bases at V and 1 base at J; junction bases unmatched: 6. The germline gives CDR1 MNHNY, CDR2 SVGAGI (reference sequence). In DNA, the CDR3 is TGTGCCAGCAGTTCACTCGGGACAGAGAACACTGAAGCTTTCTTT. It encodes CASSSLGTENTEAFF.

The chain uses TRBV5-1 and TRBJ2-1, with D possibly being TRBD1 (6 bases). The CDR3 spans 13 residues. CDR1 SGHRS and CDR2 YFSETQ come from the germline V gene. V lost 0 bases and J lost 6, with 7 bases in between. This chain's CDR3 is CASSLVGGNEQFF. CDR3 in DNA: TGCGCCAGCAGCTTGGTAGGGGGCAATGAGCAGTTCTTC.

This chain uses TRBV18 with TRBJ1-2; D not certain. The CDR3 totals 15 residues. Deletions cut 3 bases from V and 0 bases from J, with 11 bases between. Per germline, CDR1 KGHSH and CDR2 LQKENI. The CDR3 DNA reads TGTGCCAGCTCACCTAATCAGGCGACTAACTATGGCTACACCTTC. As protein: CASSPNQATNYGYTF.

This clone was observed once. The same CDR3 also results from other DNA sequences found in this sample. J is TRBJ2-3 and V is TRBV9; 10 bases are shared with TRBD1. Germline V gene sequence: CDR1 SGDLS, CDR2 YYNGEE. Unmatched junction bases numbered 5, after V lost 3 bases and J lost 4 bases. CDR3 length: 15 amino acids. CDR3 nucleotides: TGTGCCAGCAGCGCGGGGGACAGGGGTGCAGATACGCAGTATTTT. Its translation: CASSAGDRGADTQYF.

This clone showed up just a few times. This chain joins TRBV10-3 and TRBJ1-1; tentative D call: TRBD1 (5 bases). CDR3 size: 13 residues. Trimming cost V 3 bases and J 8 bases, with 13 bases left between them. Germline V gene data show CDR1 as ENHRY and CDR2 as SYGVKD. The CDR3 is CAISDGLRGEAFF. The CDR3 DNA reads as TGTGCCATCAGTGATGGGTTAAGGGGCGAAGCTTTCTTT.

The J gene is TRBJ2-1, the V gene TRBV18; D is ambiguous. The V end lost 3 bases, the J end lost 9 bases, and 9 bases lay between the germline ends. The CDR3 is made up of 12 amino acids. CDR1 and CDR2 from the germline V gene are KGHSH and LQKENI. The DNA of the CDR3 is TGTGCCAGCTCACCCGAAATGACTGAGCAGTTCTTC. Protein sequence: CASSPEMTEQFF.

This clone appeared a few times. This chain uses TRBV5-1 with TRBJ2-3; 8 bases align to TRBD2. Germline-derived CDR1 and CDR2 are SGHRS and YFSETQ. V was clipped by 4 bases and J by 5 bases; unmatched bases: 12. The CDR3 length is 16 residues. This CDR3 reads CASSPVEREFLDTQYF. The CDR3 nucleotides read TGCGCCAGCAGCCCTGTCGAGCGGGAGTTTCTAGATACGCAGTATTTT. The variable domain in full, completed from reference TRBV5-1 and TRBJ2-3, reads KAGVTQTPRYLIKTRGQQVTLSCSPISGHRSVSWYQQTPGQGLQFLFEYFSETQRNKGNFPGRFSGRQFSNSRSEMNVSTLELGDSALYLCASSPVEREFLDTQYFGPGTRLTVL.

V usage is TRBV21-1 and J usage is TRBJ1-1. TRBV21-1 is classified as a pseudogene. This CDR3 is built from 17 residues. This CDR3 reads CASSKSGGSNQNTEAFF. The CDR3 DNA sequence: TGTGCCAGCAGCAAGTCGGGAGGCAGTAACCAGAACACTGAAGCTTTCTTT.